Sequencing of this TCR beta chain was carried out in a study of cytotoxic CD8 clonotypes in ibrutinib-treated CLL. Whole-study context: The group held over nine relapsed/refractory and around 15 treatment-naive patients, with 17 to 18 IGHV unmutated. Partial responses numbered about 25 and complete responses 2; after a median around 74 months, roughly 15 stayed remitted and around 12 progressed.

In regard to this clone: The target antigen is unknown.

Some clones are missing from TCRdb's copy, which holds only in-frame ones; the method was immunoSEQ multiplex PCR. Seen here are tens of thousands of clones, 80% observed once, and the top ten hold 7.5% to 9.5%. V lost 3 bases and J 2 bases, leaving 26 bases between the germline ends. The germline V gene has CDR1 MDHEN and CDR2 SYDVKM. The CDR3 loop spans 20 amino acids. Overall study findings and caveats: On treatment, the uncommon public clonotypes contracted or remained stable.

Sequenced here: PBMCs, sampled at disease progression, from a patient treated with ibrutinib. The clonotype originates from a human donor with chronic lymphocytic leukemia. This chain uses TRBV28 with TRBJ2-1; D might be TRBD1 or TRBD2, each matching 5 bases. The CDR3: CASSFGSNSWGTIAYNEQFF. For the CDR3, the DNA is TGTGCCAGCAGTTTTGGATCCAACTCGTGGGGGACCATTGCCTACAATGAGCAGTTCTTC.